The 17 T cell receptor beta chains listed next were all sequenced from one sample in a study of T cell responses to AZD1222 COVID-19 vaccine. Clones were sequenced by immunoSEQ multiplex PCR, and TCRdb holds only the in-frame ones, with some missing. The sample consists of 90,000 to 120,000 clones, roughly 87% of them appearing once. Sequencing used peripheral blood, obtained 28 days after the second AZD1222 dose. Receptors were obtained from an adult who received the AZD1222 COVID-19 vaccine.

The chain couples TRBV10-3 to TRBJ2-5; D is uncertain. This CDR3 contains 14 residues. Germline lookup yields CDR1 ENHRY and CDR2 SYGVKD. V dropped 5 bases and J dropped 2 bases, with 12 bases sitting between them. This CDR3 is CAISSRAPQETQYF. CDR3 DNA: TGTGCCATCAGTAGCCGCGCGCCTCAAGAGACCCAGTACTTC.

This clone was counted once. CDR3 DNA sequence: TGTGCCAGCAGCTTTGACAGCTACTATGGCTACACCTTC. Amino acids: CASSFDSYYGYTF. The V gene is TRBV7-9, the J gene TRBJ1-2, with D perhaps matching TRBD1 (5 bases). Germline CDR1 SEHNR, CDR2 FQNEAQ (reference sequence). The CDR3 loop spans 13 amino acids. Deletions cut 3 bases from V and 3 bases from J, with 8 bases between.

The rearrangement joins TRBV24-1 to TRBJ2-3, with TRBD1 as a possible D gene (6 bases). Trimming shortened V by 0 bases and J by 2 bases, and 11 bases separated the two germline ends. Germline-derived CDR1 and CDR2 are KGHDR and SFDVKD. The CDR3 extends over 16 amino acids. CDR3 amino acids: CATSDLGQGITDTQYF. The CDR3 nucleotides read TGTGCCACCAGTGATTTGGGGCAGGGGATCACAGATACGCAGTATTTT.

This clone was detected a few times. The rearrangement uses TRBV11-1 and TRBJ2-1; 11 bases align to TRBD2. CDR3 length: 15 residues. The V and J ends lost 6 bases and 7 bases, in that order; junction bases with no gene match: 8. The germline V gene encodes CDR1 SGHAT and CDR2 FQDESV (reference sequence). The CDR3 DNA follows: TGTGCCAGCAGAAATAGCGGGGGGGCTGATAATGAGCAGTTCTTC. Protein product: CASRNSGGADNEQFF.

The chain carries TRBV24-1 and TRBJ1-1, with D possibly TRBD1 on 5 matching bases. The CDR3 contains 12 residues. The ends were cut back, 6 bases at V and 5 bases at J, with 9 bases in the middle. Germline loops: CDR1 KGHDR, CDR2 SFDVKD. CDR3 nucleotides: TGTGCCACCAGTAGTGGGGGGACTGAAGCTTTCTTT. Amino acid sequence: CATSSGGTEAFF.

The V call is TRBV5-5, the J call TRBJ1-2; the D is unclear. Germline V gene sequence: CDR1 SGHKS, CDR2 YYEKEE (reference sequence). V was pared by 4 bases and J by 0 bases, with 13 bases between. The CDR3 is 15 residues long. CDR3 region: CASSPLEVPNYGYTF. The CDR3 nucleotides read TGTGCCAGCAGCCCGTTGGAGGTACCTAACTATGGCTACACCTTC.

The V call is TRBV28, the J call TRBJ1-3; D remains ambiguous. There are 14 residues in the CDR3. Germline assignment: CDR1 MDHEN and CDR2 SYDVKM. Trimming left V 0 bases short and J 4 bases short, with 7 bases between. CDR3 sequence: CASSLWIQGNTIYF. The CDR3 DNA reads TGTGCCAGCAGTTTATGGATCCAGGGAAACACCATATATTTT.

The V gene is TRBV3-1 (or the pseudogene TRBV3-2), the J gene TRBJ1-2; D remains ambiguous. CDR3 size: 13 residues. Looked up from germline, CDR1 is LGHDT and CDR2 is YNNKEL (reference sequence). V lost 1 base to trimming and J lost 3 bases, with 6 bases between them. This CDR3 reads CASSQAVDYGYTF. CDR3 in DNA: TGTGCCAGCAGCCAAGCCGTGGACTATGGCTACACCTTC.

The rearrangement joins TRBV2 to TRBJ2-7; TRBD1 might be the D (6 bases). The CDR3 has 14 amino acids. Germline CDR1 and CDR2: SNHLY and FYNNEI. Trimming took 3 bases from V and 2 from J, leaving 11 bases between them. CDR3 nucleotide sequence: TGTGCCAGCAGTGACCCCAGGGACACCTACGAGCAGTACTTC. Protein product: CASSDPRDTYEQYF.

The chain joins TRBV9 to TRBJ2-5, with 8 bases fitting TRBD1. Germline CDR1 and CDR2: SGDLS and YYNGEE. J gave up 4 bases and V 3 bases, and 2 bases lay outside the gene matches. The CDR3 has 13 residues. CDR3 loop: CASSGQGSETQYF. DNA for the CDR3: TGTGCCAGCAGCGGACAGGGGTCAGAGACCCAGTACTTC.

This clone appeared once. The CDR3 sequence is CASSLRGQGRAFF. CDR3 coding DNA: TGCGCCAGCAGCCTCCGAGGACAGGGGAGAGCTTTCTTT. The rearrangement links TRBV4-1 to TRBJ1-1; 9 nucleotides match TRBD1. With V trimmed by 4 bases and J by 10 bases, 7 bases remained unmatched. Germline V gene lookup returns CDR1 MGHRA and CDR2 YSYEKL. This CDR3 has 13 amino acids.

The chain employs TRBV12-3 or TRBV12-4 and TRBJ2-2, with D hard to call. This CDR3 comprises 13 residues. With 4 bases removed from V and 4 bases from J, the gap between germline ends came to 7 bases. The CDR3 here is CASSYGFTGELFF. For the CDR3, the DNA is TGTGCCAGCAGTTACGGGTTCACCGGGGAGCTGTTTTTT.

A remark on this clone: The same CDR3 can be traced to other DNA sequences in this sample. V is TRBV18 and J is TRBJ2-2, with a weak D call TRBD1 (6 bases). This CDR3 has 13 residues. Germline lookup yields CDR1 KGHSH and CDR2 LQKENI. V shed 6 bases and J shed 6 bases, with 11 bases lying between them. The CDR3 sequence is CASSEQGAGELFF. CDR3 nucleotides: TGTGCCAGCTCGGAACAGGGTGCCGGGGAGCTGTTTTTT.

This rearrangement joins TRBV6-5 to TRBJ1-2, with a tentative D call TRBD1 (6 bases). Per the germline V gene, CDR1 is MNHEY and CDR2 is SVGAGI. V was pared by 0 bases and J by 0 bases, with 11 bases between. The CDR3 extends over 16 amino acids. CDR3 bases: TGTGCCAGCAGTTACTCGAGGGGGGCGCCTAACTATGGCTACACCTTC. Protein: CASSYSRGAPNYGYTF.

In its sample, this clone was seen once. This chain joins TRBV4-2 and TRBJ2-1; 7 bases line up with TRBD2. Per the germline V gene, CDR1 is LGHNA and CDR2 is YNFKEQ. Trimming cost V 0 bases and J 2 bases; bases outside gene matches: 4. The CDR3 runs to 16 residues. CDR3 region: CASSQDRGVTYNEQFF. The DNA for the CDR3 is TGTGCCAGCAGCCAAGATCGGGGGGTCACCTACAATGAGCAGTTCTTC.

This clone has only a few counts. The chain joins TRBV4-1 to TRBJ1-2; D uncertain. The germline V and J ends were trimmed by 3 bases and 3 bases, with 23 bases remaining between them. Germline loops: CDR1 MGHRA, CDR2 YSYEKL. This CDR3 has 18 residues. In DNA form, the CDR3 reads TGCGCCAGCAGCCACGCGACGTACCGACGGCCCAGCCACTATGGCTACACCTTC. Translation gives CASSHATYRRPSHYGYTF.

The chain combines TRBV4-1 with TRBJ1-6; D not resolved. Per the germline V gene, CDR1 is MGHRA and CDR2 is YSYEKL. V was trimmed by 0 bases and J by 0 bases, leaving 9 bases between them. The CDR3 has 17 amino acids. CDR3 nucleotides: TGCGCCAGCAGCCAAGAGCCTCAGAGCTCCTATAATTCACCCCTCCACTTT. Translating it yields CASSQEPQSSYNSPLHF.